These 9 T cell receptor beta chains were all obtained from the same sample, sequenced in a study of cytomegalovirus exposure and HLA in healthy donors. Primers for the PCR totalled 60 Vbeta and 13 Jbeta. Produced via immunoSEQ multiplex PCR; TCRdb's table is partial and in-frame only. Altogether just over 150,000 clones are present, 80% to 90% being singletons, with the ten largest covering 1.5% to 2%. The sequencing sample was made of PBMCs. The receptor set was obtained from a man between 18 and 35 years old in good health and CMV-seronegative.

The chain has TRBV5-6 and TRBJ2-1, with TRBD1 as a possible D gene (6 bases). From germline, CDR1 is SGHDT and CDR2 YYEEEE. V was shortened by 0 bases and J by 7 bases, with 17 bases between the two germline ends. This CDR3 region has 16 residues. The CDR3 sequence: CASSLAGTVRGNEQFF. CDR3 nucleotide sequence: TGTGCCAGCAGCTTGGCCGGGACCGTAAGGGGGAATGAGCAGTTCTTC.

The chain couples TRBV10-3 to TRBJ2-2, with TRBD1 matching over 9 bases. This CDR3 is built from 14 residues. V trimming: 2 bases; J trimming: 6 bases; junction bases outside the gene matches: 1. The V gene's germline CDR1 is ENHRY and CDR2 SYGVKD. The DNA of the CDR3 is TGTGCCATCAGTGAGCACAGGGGGCCCGGGGAGCTGTTTTTT. This codes for CAISEHRGPGELFF.

The V gene is TRBV2, the J gene TRBJ1-4; weak D call: TRBD1 (5 bases). The CDR3 runs 14 residues. Per the germline V gene, CDR1 is SNHLY and CDR2 is FYNNEI. Trimming left V 7 bases short and J 0 bases short, with 9 bases between. CDR3 sequence: CASTRGATNEKLFF. Written as DNA, the CDR3 is TGTGCCAGCACTCGGGGGGCAACTAATGAAAAACTGTTTTTT.

The chain combines TRBV28 with TRBJ2-7; 8 nucleotides align to TRBD2. Per germline, CDR1 MDHEN and CDR2 SYDVKM. The CDR3 extends over 19 amino acids. The V gene end was trimmed by 3 bases and the J gene end by 0 bases; junction bases not matched to a gene: 16. The CDR3 spells CASSLTLVSGVRSSYEQYF. The CDR3 DNA reads TGTGCCAGCAGTTTGACCCTGGTTAGCGGGGTTAGGAGCTCCTACGAGCAGTACTTC.

This clone was recorded only once. The CDR3 DNA is TGTGCCAGCAGCTTAGCGGGGGGTACGATCAGCCCCCAGCATTTT. Translated: CASSLAGGTISPQHF. This chain joins TRBV7-9 and TRBJ1-5, with a possible D match to TRBD1 (5 bases). V was clipped by 0 bases and J by 10 bases, with 16 bases between them. The CDR3 length is 15 residues. Germline CDR1 reads SEHNR; CDR2 reads FQNEAQ (reference sequence). Together with reference TRBV7-9 and TRBJ1-5, the CDR3 gives the full variable domain: DTGVSQNPRHKITKRGQNVTFRCDPISEHNRLYWYRQTLGQGPEFLTYFQNEAQLEKSRLLSDRFSAERPKGSFSTLEIQRTEQGDSAMYLCASSLAGGTISPQHFGDGTRLSIL.

V is TRBV5-1 and J is TRBJ2-7; D is perhaps TRBD1 (5 bases). Trimming took 7 bases from V and 4 from J, leaving 15 bases between them. Germline-derived CDR1 and CDR2 are SGHRS and YFSETQ. The CDR3 contains 13 residues. The CDR3 here is CASRQGAEYEQYF. For the CDR3, the DNA is TGCGCCAGCCGACAAGGGGCGGAATACGAGCAGTACTTC.

The chain joins TRBV5-4 to TRBJ2-7; 13 nucleotides match TRBD2. The germline V gene encodes CDR1 SGHNT and CDR2 YYREEE (reference sequence). CDR3 length: 18 amino acids. The junction had 10 bases not matched to a gene; V was cut back by 4 bases and J by 0 bases. The CDR3 nucleotides read TGTGCCAGCAGCCTCCCTACCGGGACTAGCGGGGACTCCTACGAGCAGTACTTC. Its translation: CASSLPTGTSGDSYEQYF.

This chain joins TRBV27 and TRBJ2-2; the D gene is possibly TRBD1 (5 bases). This CDR3 contains 15 residues. Germline V gives CDR1 MNHEY, CDR2 SMNVEV (reference sequence). Trimming shortened V by 7 bases and J by 1 base, and 13 bases separated the two germline ends. CDR3 sequence (DNA): TGTGCCAGCACCCAAGCAGGGATGAACACCGGGGAGCTGTTTTTT. This codes for CASTQAGMNTGELFF.

The chain couples TRBV21-1 to TRBJ2-5; TRBD2, as called in the table, went unchecked against the DNA. TRBV21-1 is recorded as a pseudogene. CDR3 length equals 13 residues. CDR3 coding DNA: TGTGCCCGACTCCCCTTAGACCAAGAGACCCAGTACTTC. Residues: CARLPLDQETQYF.